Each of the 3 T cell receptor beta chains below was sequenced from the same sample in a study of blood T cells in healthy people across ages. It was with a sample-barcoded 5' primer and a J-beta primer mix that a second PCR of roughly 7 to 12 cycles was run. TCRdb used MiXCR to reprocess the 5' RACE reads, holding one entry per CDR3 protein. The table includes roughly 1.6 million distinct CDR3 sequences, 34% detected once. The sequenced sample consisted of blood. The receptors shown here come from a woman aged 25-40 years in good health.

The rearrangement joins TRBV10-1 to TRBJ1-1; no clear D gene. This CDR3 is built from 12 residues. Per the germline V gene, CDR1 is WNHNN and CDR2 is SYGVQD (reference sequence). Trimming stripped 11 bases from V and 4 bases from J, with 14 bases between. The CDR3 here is CASPPMGTEAFF. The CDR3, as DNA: TGCGCCTCTCCCCCGATGGGCACTGAAGCTTTCTTT.

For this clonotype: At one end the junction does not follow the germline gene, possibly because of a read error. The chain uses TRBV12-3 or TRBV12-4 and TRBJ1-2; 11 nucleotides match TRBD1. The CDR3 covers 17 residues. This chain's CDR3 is CASSRPDRGLVNYVYTF. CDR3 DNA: TGTGCCAGCAGCCGACCGGACAGGGGGCTGGTGAACTATGTCTACACCTTC.

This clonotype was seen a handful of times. The CDR3 loop is CASSGDGGPLTLSTDTQYF. In DNA form, the CDR3 reads TGTGCCAGCAGCGGCGACGGGGGTCCCCTTACCCTTAGCACAGATACGCAGTATTTT. The rearrangement joins TRBV9 to TRBJ2-3; D possibly corresponds to TRBD2 (6 bases). CDR3 length: 19 amino acids. Trimming pared 3 bases from V and 0 bases from J, leaving 23 bases between. Germline-derived CDR1 and CDR2 are SGDLS and YYNGEE.